This T cell receptor (beta chain) stems from a study of CD8 T cells in ankylosing spondylitis. Study-wide findings and caveats: Reports say disease-linked clones showed up significantly more in matched ankylosing spondylitis synovial fluid. A motif of 7 to 9 highly homologous TCR beta variants was seen as apparently characteristic of ankylosing spondylitis blood.

MiXCR was run by TCRdb on the 5' RACE reads, yielding one entry per CDR3 protein. The profile shows 200,000 to 250,000 distinct CDR3 sequences, roughly a tenth of them singletons. This CDR3 is built from 17 residues. V was trimmed by 2 bases and J by 0 bases, leaving 14 bases between them. In germline, CDR1 is ENHRY, CDR2 SYGVKD. This clonotype was seen at least ten times. Its antigen is still unknown. This receptor was taken from a male donor with ankylosing spondylitis or in good health (not recorded which). The chain recombines TRBV10-3 with TRBJ2-4; D is unclear. The sequenced sample was blood, either unsorted or a sorted T cell fraction (not recorded which). CDR3 residues: CAISEEVGSLAKNIQYF. The CDR3 DNA is TGTGCCATCAGTGAGGAGGTGGGCAGCTTAGCCAAAAACATTCAGTACTTC.